This T cell receptor (beta chain) was sequenced for a study of identical twins. The germline gives CDR1 MNHNS, CDR2 SASEGT. The CDR3 spans 14 residues. V was clipped by 5 bases and J by 5 bases, with 16 bases between them. This clonotype was seen a few times. In TCRdb, the 5' RACE reads were re-called with MiXCR into one record per CDR3 protein. The table lists roughly 540,000 distinct CDR3 sequences, less than 25% of them singletons. The same data also went into a second study, on T cells expressing NK-cell markers.

This sequence originates from a woman younger than 30 in good health. The V gene is TRBV6-1, the J gene TRBJ2-7; a possible D gene is TRBD1 (6 bases). Sequenced: CD4+ T cells sorted from blood. CDR3 loop: CASSTNRDGNEQYF. DNA of the CDR3: TGTGCCAGCAGTACCAACAGGGATGGGAACGAGCAGTACTTC.